These 20 T cell receptor beta chains came from one sample sequenced in a study of technical replicates of blood from several donors. The table came from immunoSEQ multiplex PCR; TCRdb's copy has only in-frame clones and leaves some out. This table has tens of thousands of clones, roughly 94% appearing once. Sequenced: T cells isolated from PBMCs. These receptors came from a human donor in good health.

V gene TRBV12-5 combines with J gene TRBJ1-3; D uncertain. CDR1 is LGHNT and CDR2 is FRNRAP in the germline V gene. The CDR3 is 13 residues long. Trimming took 6 bases from V and 2 from J, leaving 8 bases between them. CDR3 sequence: CASGSFTGNTIYF. In nucleotides, the CDR3 is TGTGCTAGTGGATCTTTTACTGGAAACACCATATATTTT.

The rearrangement links TRBV5-1 to TRBJ2-1; D remains ambiguous. Germline-derived CDR1 and CDR2 are SGHRS and YFSETQ. This CDR3 has 14 amino acids. Trimming stripped 3 bases from V and 0 bases from J, with 7 bases between. The CDR3 DNA is TGCGCCAGCAGCTACCCGAGCTCCTACAATGAGCAGTTCTTC. Translated: CASSYPSSYNEQFF.

This chain joins TRBV27 and TRBJ2-2; 8 bases line up with TRBD2. The germline V gene encodes CDR1 MNHEY and CDR2 SMNVEV (reference sequence). The CDR3 spans 16 residues. The junction had 7 bases not matched to a gene; V was cut back by 2 bases and J by 5 bases. CDR3 sequence: CASSLVSGRATGELFF. The CDR3, as DNA: TGTGCCAGCAGTTTAGTCTCCGGGAGGGCGACCGGGGAGCTGTTTTTT.

The J gene is TRBJ2-1, the V gene TRBV10-1; TRBD1 is a possible D gene (5 bases). CDR3 length: 14 residues. Germline loops: CDR1 WNHNN, CDR2 SYGVQD (reference sequence). V lost 3 bases to trimming and J lost 3 bases, with 9 bases between them. The CDR3 loop is CASSDDRDYNEQFF. Written as DNA, the CDR3 is TGCGCCAGCAGTGACGACAGAGACTACAATGAGCAGTTCTTC.

The V call is TRBV5-4, the J call TRBJ1-1, with a possible D match to TRBD1 (6 bases). This CDR3 is 16 amino acids long. With 3 bases removed from V and 0 bases from J, the gap between germline ends came to 15 bases. The germline V gene has CDR1 SGHNT and CDR2 YYREEE (reference sequence). This chain's CDR3 is CASSYITGHLNTEAFF. The CDR3 DNA is TGTGCCAGCAGCTATATTACGGGACACTTGAACACTGAAGCTTTCTTT.

The gene calls are TRBV7-2 and TRBJ2-1; D not certain. Deletions cut 1 base from V and 4 bases from J, with 11 bases between. Germline V gene lookup returns CDR1 SGHTA and CDR2 FQGNSA. The CDR3 totals 15 residues. The CDR3 DNA sequence: TGTGCCAGCAGCTTAGATGTTAGTCCTTACAATGAGCAGTTCTTC. Its protein is CASSLDVSPYNEQFF.

This rearrangement joins TRBV5-1 to TRBJ2-7; D possibly corresponds to TRBD1 (6 bases). Trimming removed 0 bases at V and 6 bases at J, with 10 bases between. Per the germline V gene, CDR1 is SGHRS and CDR2 is YFSETQ. The CDR3 contains 13 residues. CDR3 sequence reads: CASSLASTGEQYF. The CDR3 DNA sequence: TGCGCCAGCAGCTTGGCCTCGACAGGCGAGCAGTACTTC.

This clone occurred once. The chain carries TRBV11-3 and TRBJ1-4; 10 nucleotides agree with TRBD1. There are 15 residues in the CDR3. V gave up 2 bases and J gave up 8 bases; unmatched junction bases: 5. CDR1 SGHNT and CDR2 YENEEA come from the germline V gene. CDR3 in amino acids: CASSLKGTGVEKLFF. CDR3 bases: TGTGCCAGCAGCTTAAAAGGGACAGGGGTGGAAAAACTGTTTTTT.

The chain couples TRBV7-2 to TRBJ2-7; D possibly corresponds to TRBD1 (5 bases). This CDR3 spans 12 amino acids. V lost 4 bases to trimming and J lost 5 bases, with 9 bases between them. Looked up from germline, CDR1 is SGHTA and CDR2 is FQGNSA. CDR3 sequence: CASSSDKNEQYF. The CDR3 nucleotides read TGTGCCAGCAGCTCGGACAAGAACGAGCAGTACTTC.

This chain joins TRBV2 and TRBJ2-3; 9 bases align to TRBD2. With V trimmed by 4 bases and J by 2 bases, 7 bases remained unmatched. Germline V gene data show CDR1 as SNHLY and CDR2 as FYNNEI. The CDR3 runs to 16 residues. The CDR3 coding sequence is TGTGCCAGCAGTGGGGGAGCGGGAGGATTCACAGATACGCAGTATTTT. Residues: CASSGGAGGFTDTQYF.

This chain uses TRBV11-3 with TRBJ1-5; the match to TRBD1 covers 7 bases. The CDR3 has 14 residues. CDR1 is SGHNT and CDR2 is YENEEA in the germline V gene. J gave up 3 bases and V 5 bases, and 4 bases lay outside the gene matches. The CDR3, as DNA: TGTGCCAGCAGCCTGGGACAGACCAATCAGCCCCAGCATTTT. It yields the protein CASSLGQTNQPQHF.

The chain carries TRBV7-6 and TRBJ2-7; D not certain. The CDR3 is 13 residues long. Per the germline V gene, CDR1 is SGHVS and CDR2 is FNYEAQ. The germline V and J ends were trimmed by 3 bases and 3 bases, with 9 bases remaining between them. The CDR3 here is CASSLTAVYEQYF. The CDR3 DNA follows: TGTGCCAGCAGCTTGACTGCTGTCTACGAGCAGTACTTC.

The rearrangement links TRBV5-1 to TRBJ1-1; D perhaps matches TRBD1 (6 bases). This CDR3 spans 14 amino acids. V was trimmed by 3 bases and J by 2 bases, leaving 11 bases between them. CDR1 and CDR2 (germline): SGHRS, YFSETQ. The CDR3 sequence: CASSSGTLNTEAFF. CDR3 DNA sequence: TGCGCCAGCAGCTCCGGGACACTAAACACTGAAGCTTTCTTT.

The chain uses TRBV11-2 and TRBJ2-3, with a possible D match to TRBD2 (6 bases). CDR1 is SGHAT, CDR2 FQNNGV, per germline. The V end lost 5 bases, the J end lost 0 bases, and 12 bases lay between the germline ends. The CDR3 contains 15 residues. The CDR3 region has the DNA TGTGCCAGCAGCACTCTAGCGTCTAGCACAGATACGCAGTATTTT. This sequence encodes CASSTLASSTDTQYF.

This chain links TRBV4-1 with TRBJ2-2; D is perhaps TRBD1 (7 bases). Trimming took 1 base from V and 4 from J, leaving 10 bases between them. This CDR3 contains 15 residues. Germline-derived CDR1 and CDR2 are MGHRA and YSYEKL. The CDR3 spells CASSQVRDSTGELFF. CDR3 bases: TGCGCCAGCAGCCAAGTGCGGGACAGCACCGGGGAGCTGTTTTTT.

The chain joins TRBV7-3 to TRBJ2-2; 9 bases agree with TRBD2. This CDR3 contains 16 residues. J lost 2 bases, V lost 5 bases, and 6 bases had no gene match. Germline V gene sequence: CDR1 SGHTA, CDR2 FQGTGA. In DNA form, the CDR3 reads TGTGCCAGCAGCCCTAGCGGGACCCTTAACACCGGGGAGCTGTTTTTT. This encodes CASSPSGTLNTGELFF.

The gene calls are TRBV29-1 and TRBJ2-7; 9 positions agree with TRBD1. CDR1 and CDR2 from the germline V gene are SQVTM and ANQGSEA. The CDR3 has 14 amino acids. Trimming took 4 bases from V and 5 from J; bases not matched to a gene: 9. CDR3 sequence (DNA): TGCAGCGTTGGAATACAGGGGGCTATCAACGAGCAGTACTTC. As protein: CSVGIQGAINEQYF.

The rearrangement joins TRBV4-1 to TRBJ2-7, with a possible D match to TRBD2 (6 bases). Germline V gene sequence: CDR1 MGHRA, CDR2 YSYEKL. Trimming took off 3 bases at V and 3 bases at J, with 12 bases between the two ends. This CDR3 region has 14 residues. CDR3 nucleotide sequence: TGCGCCAGCAGCCACGGCGGAGGGGTCTACGAGCAGTACTTC. This encodes CASSHGGGVYEQYF.

This chain connects TRBV7-9 to TRBJ1-1; no reliable D call. The germline gives CDR1 SEHNR, CDR2 FQNEAQ (reference sequence). V lost 0 bases to trimming and J lost 4 bases, with 24 bases between them. The CDR3 contains 19 residues. The CDR3 nucleotides are TGTGCCAGCAGCTTAGCGTTTTTGAAAGCCGGGCCACGGGGCACTGAAGCTTTCTTT. Amino acids: CASSLAFLKAGPRGTEAFF.

This clone was recorded only once. V usage is TRBV29-1 and J usage is TRBJ2-3; 7 bases map to TRBD1. J gave up 1 base and V 7 bases, and 11 bases lay outside the gene matches. There are 15 residues in the CDR3. Germline CDR1 SQVTM, CDR2 ANQGSEA. CDR3 region: CSARKSQGGTDTQYF. CDR3 coding DNA: TGCAGCGCACGGAAAAGCCAGGGGGGCACAGATACGCAGTATTTT.